This entry lists 24 T cell receptor beta chains sequenced from one sample in a study of T cell responses to AZD1222 COVID-19 vaccine. Sequencing used immunoSEQ multiplex PCR; TCRdb keeps in-frame clones, though not all of them. There are about 40,000 clones in the sample; 80% to 85% occur only once, and 18% lies in the top ten. The sample in question was peripheral blood, obtained 28 days after the second AZD1222 dose. Receptors were obtained from an adult who received the AZD1222 COVID-19 vaccine.

This sequence joins TRBV5-6 and TRBJ2-7, with 7 bases fitting TRBD1. With V trimmed by 1 base and J by 2 bases, 3 bases remained unmatched. Germline V gives CDR1 SGHDT, CDR2 YYEEEE. The length of the CDR3 is 14 residues. CDR3 nucleotides: TGTGCCAGCAGCTTGTTGGGACAGACCTACGAGCAGTACTTC. Encoded protein: CASSLLGQTYEQYF.

This clone showed up just a few times. The V and J genes are TRBV19 and TRBJ1-5; 7 positions match TRBD1. This CDR3 is 15 amino acids long. Germline V gene data show CDR1 as LNHDA and CDR2 as SQIVND (reference sequence). J gave up 3 bases and V 7 bases, and 9 bases lay outside the gene matches. Here the CDR3 DNA reads TGTGCCAGTACTTACCCAGGGGGAATCAATCAGCCCCAGCATTTT. This codes for CASTYPGGINQPQHF. Using reference TRBV19 and TRBJ1-5 for the parts outside the CDR3, the full variable domain is DGGITQSPKYLFRKEGQNVTLSCEQNLNHDAMYWYRQDPGQGLRLIYYSQIVNDFQKGDIAEGYSVSREKKESFPLTVTSAQKNPTAFYLCASTYPGGINQPQHFGDGTRLSIL.

The chain links TRBV12-3 or TRBV12-4 to TRBJ1-2; D not resolved. Trimming took off 2 bases at V and 8 bases at J, with 12 bases between the two ends. There are 13 residues in the CDR3. The CDR3 bases are TGTGCCAGCAGTTTAATTCAGGATGGCGGCTACACCTTC. Translation: CASSLIQDGGYTF.

The chain is built from TRBV19 and TRBJ1-2; D gene uncertain. Germline loops: CDR1 LNHDA, CDR2 SQIVND (reference sequence). This CDR3 has 15 residues. Between the trimmed V and J ends, which lost 1 base and 8 bases, there was a span of 17 bases. CDR3 in DNA: TGTGCCAGTAGTATAGCCCCCTACCGTTTACGGGGCTACACCTTC. Protein product: CASSIAPYRLRGYTF.

The rearrangement uses TRBV9 and TRBJ1-1; D is possibly TRBD1 (6 bases). The germline V gene encodes CDR1 SGDLS and CDR2 YYNGEE. V gave up 2 bases and J gave up 0 bases, with 17 bases separating them. The CDR3 has 17 amino acids. The CDR3 coding sequence is TGTGCCAGCAGCGTCAATCCAGGGGCCGTTTTGAACACTGAAGCTTTCTTT. This sequence encodes CASSVNPGAVLNTEAFF.

The rearrangement uses TRBV5-1 and TRBJ2-7, with 9 bases lining up with TRBD1. Germline loops: CDR1 SGHRS, CDR2 YFSETQ. Losses at the gene ends were 4 bases for V and 2 bases for J; bases not matched to a gene: 10. The CDR3 has 16 residues. CDR3 DNA: TGCGCCAGCAGCGTACGACAGGGGGTCTCCCCCTACGAGCAGTACTTC. Residues: CASSVRQGVSPYEQYF.

This clone has just one count. The CDR3 loop reads CASSAPLNPGYTF. CDR3 DNA sequence: TGTGCCAGCAGCGCACCACTTAACCCGGGCTACACCTTC. This chain uses TRBV9 with TRBJ1-2; D unclear. V was shortened by 3 bases and J by 8 bases, with 14 bases between the two germline ends. CDR3 size: 13 residues. Germline assignment: CDR1 SGDLS and CDR2 YYNGEE.

This clone was counted a single time. The chain employs TRBV27 and TRBJ1-1; D ambiguous. Germline V gene sequence: CDR1 MNHEY, CDR2 SMNVEV (reference sequence). The CDR3 sequence is 14 residues long. The V end was cut by 3 bases, the J end by 3 bases, with 11 bases between. DNA of the CDR3: TGTGCCAGCAGTTTCTTCTCGTCGGACACTGAAGCTTTCTTT. As protein: CASSFFSSDTEAFF.

The rearrangement links TRBV2 to TRBJ2-7; tentatively, D is TRBD1 (7 bases). CDR3 size: 15 residues. Germline V CDR1 and CDR2: SNHLY, FYNNEI. V was trimmed by 1 base and J by 5 bases, leaving 15 bases between them. DNA for the CDR3: TGTGCCAGCAGTGAAGTAGGGGCAGGGGGGAACGAGCAGTACTTC. Protein: CASSEVGAGGNEQYF. The variable domain in full, completed from reference TRBV2 and TRBJ2-7, reads EPEVTQTPSHQVTQMGQEVILRCVPISNHLYFYWYRQILGQKVEFLVSFYNNEISEKSEIFDDQFSVERPDGSNFTLKIRSTKLEDSAMYFCASSEVGAGGNEQYFGPGTRLTVT.

The V and J genes are TRBV11-3 and TRBJ2-1; D may be TRBD1 or TRBD2 (5 bases each). Trimming shortened V by 5 bases and J by 9 bases, and 20 bases separated the two germline ends. Germline values: CDR1 SGHNT, CDR2 YENEEA. The CDR3 has 15 residues. This CDR3 reads CASSPGRAKLGEQFF. CDR3 sequence (DNA): TGTGCCAGCAGCCCAGGGAGAGCTAAACTTGGTGAGCAGTTCTTC.

For the CDR3, the DNA is TGTGCCAGCGGTGCAACGGCCAGGTACAATGAGCAGTTCTTC. Translation gives CASGATARYNEQFF. V is TRBV27 and J is TRBJ2-1; unclear D gene. With 8 bases removed from V and 4 bases from J, the gap between germline ends came to 15 bases. The CDR3 sequence is 14 residues long. From germline, CDR1 is MNHEY and CDR2 SMNVEV (reference sequence).

V usage is TRBV30 and J usage is TRBJ2-7, with D hard to call. Between the trimmed V and J ends, which lost 4 bases and 2 bases, there was a span of 6 bases. The germline V gene has CDR1 GTSNPN and CDR2 SVGIG (reference sequence). The CDR3 length is 11 residues. For the CDR3, the DNA is TGTGCCTGGAAACGGACCTACGAGCAGTACTTC. It yields the protein CAWKRTYEQYF.

CDR3 residues: CASSLVVGTIRYEQYF. The CDR3 DNA follows: TGTGCCAGCAGCTTGGTTGTCGGGACTATTAGGTACGAGCAGTACTTC. J is TRBJ2-7 and V is TRBV5-6; 7 nucleotides match TRBD2. V was clipped by 0 bases and J by 4 bases; unmatched bases: 10. The germline V gene has CDR1 SGHDT and CDR2 YYEEEE. The CDR3 covers 16 residues.

V usage is TRBV4-1 and J usage is TRBJ2-7, with 11 positions matching TRBD1. The CDR3 consists of 15 residues. Germline CDR1 is MGHRA and CDR2 is YSYEKL. Unmatched junction bases numbered 4, after V lost 4 bases and J lost 2 bases. CDR3 coding DNA: TGCGCCAGCAGCCCACCGGGACAGGGGGCCTACGAGCAGTACTTC. The encoded protein is CASSPPGQGAYEQYF.

About this clone: One end of the junction is discordant with germline, which a read error may explain. The J gene is TRBJ1-1, the V gene TRBV5-1; D not resolved. This CDR3 spans 13 amino acids. The germline CDR1 and CDR2 sequences are SGHRS and YFSETQ. The CDR3 reads CATSPLGSTEAFF. For the CDR3, the DNA is TGCGCCACCAGCCCCCTGGGGTCCACTGAAGCTTTCTTT.

The CDR3, as DNA: TGTGCCAGCAGTTACTCGTTCGGGCAAGAGACCCAGTACTTC. Amino acids: CASSYSFGQETQYF. J is TRBJ2-5 and V is TRBV6-5; D remains unclear. Germline lookup yields CDR1 MNHEY and CDR2 SVGAGI. Trimming left V 0 bases short and J 2 bases short, with 7 bases between. The CDR3 covers 14 residues.

The chain links TRBV12-3 or TRBV12-4 to TRBJ2-1; D call uncertain. V was trimmed by 5 bases and J by 2 bases, leaving 7 bases between them. The CDR3 contains 13 residues. Here the CDR3 reads CASSPRTYNEQFF. CDR3 nucleotides: TGTGCCAGCAGTCCCCGGACCTACAATGAGCAGTTCTTC.

This sequence joins TRBV19 and TRBJ1-1; D unclear. This CDR3 has 10 amino acids. V was trimmed by 6 bases and J by 10 bases, leaving 9 bases between them. Germline loops: CDR1 LNHDA, CDR2 SQIVND (reference sequence). The CDR3 nucleotides are TGTGCCAGTAGCCGTGCAGGAGCTTTCTTT. It encodes CASSRAGAFF.

The rearrangement uses TRBV24-1 and TRBJ1-6, with D unclear. V was clipped by 5 bases and J by 3 bases, with 7 bases between them. Germline V gene data show CDR1 as KGHDR and CDR2 as SFDVKD. This CDR3 has 14 residues. The CDR3 protein is CATSGGLYNSPLHF. CDR3 in DNA: TGTGCCACCAGTGGAGGCCTCTATAATTCACCCCTCCACTTT.

V is TRBV3-1 (or the pseudogene TRBV3-2) and J is TRBJ1-1; weak D call: TRBD1 (6 bases). Trimming took 3 bases from V and 3 from J, leaving 11 bases between them. The CDR3 has 14 residues. CDR1 is LGHDT and CDR2 is YNNKEL in the germline V gene (reference sequence). The CDR3: CASSQRDIDTEAFF. The CDR3 DNA reads TGTGCCAGCAGCCAGAGGGACATCGACACTGAAGCTTTCTTT.

The chain employs TRBV27 and TRBJ1-2; TRBD1 might be the D (6 bases). The CDR3 length is 16 residues. Germline values: CDR1 MNHEY, CDR2 SMNVEV (reference sequence). Deletions cut 5 bases from V and 4 bases from J, with 20 bases between. CDR3 loop: CASSPTARQASYGYTF. The CDR3, as DNA: TGTGCCAGCAGTCCCACCGCCCGACAGGCTAGCTATGGCTACACCTTC.

V and J are TRBV5-1 and TRBJ1-1; TRBD1 aligns across 7 bases. J lost 4 bases, V lost 6 bases, and 6 bases had no gene match. Germline V CDR1 and CDR2: SGHRS, YFSETQ. There are 13 residues in the CDR3. This chain's CDR3 is CASMPSGGTEAFF. CDR3 nucleotides: TGCGCCAGCATGCCCTCAGGGGGCACTGAAGCTTTCTTT.

The chain has TRBV15 and TRBJ1-1, with D unclear. The CDR3 loop spans 14 amino acids. Germline V gene lookup returns CDR1 LNHNV and CDR2 YYDKDF (reference sequence). The V end lost 0 bases, the J end lost 1 base, and 6 bases lay between the germline ends. The CDR3 region is CATSREGRNTEAFF. CDR3 nucleotides: TGTGCCACCAGCAGAGAGGGCCGGAACACTGAAGCTTTCTTT.

This rearrangement joins TRBV5-1 to TRBJ2-2; no definite D call. V lost 0 bases to trimming and J lost 4 bases, with 7 bases between them. The CDR3 has 14 amino acids. Per the germline V gene, CDR1 is SGHRS and CDR2 is YFSETQ. In DNA form, the CDR3 reads TGCGCCAGCAGCTTGGAAGTTAGCACCGGGGAGCTGTTTTTT. Its protein product is CASSLEVSTGELFF.